Described below is a single T cell receptor (beta chain) sequence and its context. Its antigen is undetermined. The data originate from a study of cytomegalovirus exposure and HLA in healthy donors. Study-level findings and limits: Most likely, a cluster of highly shared sequence variants arose as a sequencing artifact. A later analysis showed that HLA-associated TCR beta chains had undergone more clonal expansion than equally common others. Some V segments, TRBV6-2 and TRBV6-3 among them, were indistinguishable and were therefore excluded.

The primer mix had 60 Vbeta and 13 Jbeta primers. Measured with immunoSEQ multiplex PCR; TCRdb has only the in-frame clones, and not every one. In the table there are 65,000 or so clones, roughly 77% of which are singletons. Donors likely had unrecorded immune exposures despite being nominally healthy when sampled. This CDR3 has 15 amino acids. V lost 3 bases, J lost 4 bases, and 12 bases lay in between. Germline V gives CDR1 LNHDA, CDR2 SQIVND (reference sequence). The V call is TRBV19, the J call TRBJ1-4; D call uncertain. Material for sequencing was PBMCs. The sequence derives from a woman aged 35 to 49 in good health and CMV-seropositive. CDR3 sequence (DNA): TGTGCCAGTAGTATGGGAGGCGGATATAATGAAAAACTGTTTTTT. It codes for CASSMGGGYNEKLFF.